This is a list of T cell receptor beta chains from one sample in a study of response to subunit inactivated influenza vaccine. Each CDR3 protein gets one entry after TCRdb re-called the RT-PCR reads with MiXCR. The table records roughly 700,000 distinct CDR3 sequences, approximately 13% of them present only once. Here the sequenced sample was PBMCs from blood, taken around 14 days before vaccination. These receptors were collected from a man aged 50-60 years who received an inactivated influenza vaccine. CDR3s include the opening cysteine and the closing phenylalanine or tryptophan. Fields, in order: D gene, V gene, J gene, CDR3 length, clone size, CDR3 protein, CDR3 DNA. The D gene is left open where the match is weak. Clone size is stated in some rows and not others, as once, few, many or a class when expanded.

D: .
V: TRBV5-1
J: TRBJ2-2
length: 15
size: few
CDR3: CASSQTGLSAGELFF
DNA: TGCGCCAGCAGCCAAACAGGTCTGAGCGCCGGGGAGCTGTTTTTT

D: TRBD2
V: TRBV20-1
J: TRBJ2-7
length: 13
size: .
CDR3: CSASGTSGYEQYF
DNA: TGCAGTGCTAGCGGGACTAGCGGCTACGAGCAGTACTTC

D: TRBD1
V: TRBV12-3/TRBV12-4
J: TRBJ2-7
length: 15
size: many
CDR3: CASSSWDRGYYEQYF
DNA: TGTGCCAGCAGTTCATGGGACAGGGGCTACTACGAGCAGTACTTC

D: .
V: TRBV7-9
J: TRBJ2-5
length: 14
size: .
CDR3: CASSPAPQGRAQYF
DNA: TGTGCCAGCAGCCCGGCCCCCCAGGGGCGGGCCCAGTACTTC

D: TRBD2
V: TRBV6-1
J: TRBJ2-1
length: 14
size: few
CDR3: CASLPTSGGRGGFF
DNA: TGTGCCAGCCTACCGACTAGCGGGGGCCGGGGGGGGTTCTTC

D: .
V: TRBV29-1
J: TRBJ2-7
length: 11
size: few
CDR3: CSALGAYEQYF
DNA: TGCAGCGCCTTGGGGGCCTACGAGCAGTACTTC

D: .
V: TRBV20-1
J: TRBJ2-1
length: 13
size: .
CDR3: CSATRQVYNEQFF
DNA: TGCAGTGCTACACGACAGGTCTACAATGAGCAGTTCTTC

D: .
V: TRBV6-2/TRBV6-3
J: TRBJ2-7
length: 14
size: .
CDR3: CASDFTGMSYEQYF
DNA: TGTGCCAGCGATTTTACAGGGATGTCCTACGAGCAGTACTTC

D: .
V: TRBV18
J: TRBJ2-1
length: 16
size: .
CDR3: CASSSLAVETYNEQFF
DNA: TGTGCCAGCTCGTCCCTAGCCGTTGAAACCTACAATGAGCAGTTCTTC

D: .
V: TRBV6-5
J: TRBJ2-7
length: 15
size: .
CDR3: CASSYETSAGTSYYF
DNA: TGTGCCAGCAGTTACGAGACGTCGGCGGGGACGAGCTACTACTTC

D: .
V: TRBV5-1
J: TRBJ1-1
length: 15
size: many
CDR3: CASSLPGAMNTEAFF
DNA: TGCGCCAGCAGCCTACCAGGGGCGATGAACACTGAAGCTTTCTTT

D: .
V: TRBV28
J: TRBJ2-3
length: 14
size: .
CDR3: CASSLSWSTDTQYF
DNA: TGTGCCAGCAGTTTATCCTGGAGCACAGATACGCAGTATTTT

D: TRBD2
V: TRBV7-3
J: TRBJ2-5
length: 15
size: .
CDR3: CASSLIAGGQETQYF
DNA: TGTGCCAGCAGCTTAATTGCGGGAGGACAAGAGACCCAGTACTTC

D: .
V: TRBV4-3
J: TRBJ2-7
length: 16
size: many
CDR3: CASSQDYGSSSYEQYF
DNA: TGCGCCAGCAGCCAAGATTATGGCAGTTCCTCCTACGAGCAGTACTTC

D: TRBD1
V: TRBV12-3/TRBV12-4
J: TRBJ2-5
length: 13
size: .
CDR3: CASSDRGRGTQYF
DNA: TGTGCCAGCAGCGACAGGGGAAGGGGGACCCAGTACTTC

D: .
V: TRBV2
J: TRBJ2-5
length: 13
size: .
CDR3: CASTPTALETQYF
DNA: TGTGCCAGCACCCCTACAGCGCTAGAGACCCAGTACTTC

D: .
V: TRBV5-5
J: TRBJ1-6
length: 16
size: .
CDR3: CASSPPLAAGNSPLHF
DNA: TGTGCCAGCAGCCCTCCTCTGGCCGCGGGAAATTCACCCCTCCACTTT

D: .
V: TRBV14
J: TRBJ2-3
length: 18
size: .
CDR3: CASSQAITDQRSTDTQYF
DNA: TGTGCCAGCAGCCAAGCAATTACCGATCAGCGTAGCACAGATACGCAGTATTTT